This T cell receptor (beta chain) was identified during a study of blood T cell repertoires in COVID-19. Overall study: T cells, B-cell-depleted T cells, or PBMCs supplied cDNA or gDNA.

After removal of 3 bases from V and 7 bases from J, the junction contained 7 bases not matched to a gene. The CDR3 is 14 residues long. Germline lookup yields CDR1 SGHRS and CDR2 YFSETQ. Method: immunoSEQ multiplex PCR; TCRdb's copy keeps in-frame clones and lacks some. The repertoire holds more than 250,000 clones, with 84% as singletons. The specimen was peripheral blood. The clonotype originates from a human donor in a cohort sampled during active COVID-19. J is TRBJ2-1 and V is TRBV5-1; 7 bases line up with TRBD2. This chain's CDR3 is CASSSGLDRNEQFF. The CDR3 region has the DNA TGCGCCAGCAGCTCAGGACTAGATAGGAATGAGCAGTTCTTC.